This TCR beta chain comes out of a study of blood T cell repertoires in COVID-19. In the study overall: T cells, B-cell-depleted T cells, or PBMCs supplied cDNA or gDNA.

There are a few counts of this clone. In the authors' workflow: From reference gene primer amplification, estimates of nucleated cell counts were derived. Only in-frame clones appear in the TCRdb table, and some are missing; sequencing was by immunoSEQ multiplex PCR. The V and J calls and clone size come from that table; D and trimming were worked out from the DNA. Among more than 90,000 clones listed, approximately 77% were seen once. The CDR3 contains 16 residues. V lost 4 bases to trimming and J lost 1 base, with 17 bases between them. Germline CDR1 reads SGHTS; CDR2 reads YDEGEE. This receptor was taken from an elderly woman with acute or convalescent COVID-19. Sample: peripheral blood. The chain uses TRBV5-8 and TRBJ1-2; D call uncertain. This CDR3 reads CASSIALTRNNYGYTF. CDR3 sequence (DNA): TGTGCCAGCAGCATCGCCTTGACACGGAATAACTATGGCTACACCTTC.